The 29 T cell receptor beta chains below were found in one sample sequenced in a study of shared clonotypes between healthy human individuals. It was CD45RO-negative cells, positively selected for CCR7, that made up naive CD8 cells, with terminally differentiated effector memory CD45RA+ cells excluded. Only in-frame clones appear in the TCRdb table, and some are missing; sequencing was by immunoSEQ multiplex PCR. Of around 1.9 million clones detected, about 94% appear once; the ten largest clones hold more than 1.5%. The material sequenced was naive CD8+ T cells from PBMCs. These TCRs come from a man aged 18 to 30 in good health. Some clones in this sample may be carry-over from other donors' samples.

The chain employs TRBV7-9 and TRBJ2-1, with 8 bases aligning to TRBD2. Looked up from germline, CDR1 is SEHNR and CDR2 is FQNEAQ (reference sequence). This CDR3 comprises 16 residues. V was pared by 3 bases and J by 2 bases, with 6 bases of the junction left unmatched. CDR3 in DNA: TGTGCCAGCAGCTTTCCCCTAGCGGGTCCCTACAATGAGCAGTTCTTC. Translated: CASSFPLAGPYNEQFF.

The V and J genes are TRBV4-2 and TRBJ1-1, with D perhaps matching TRBD1 (6 bases). CDR1 and CDR2 from the germline V gene are LGHNA and YNFKEQ. Between the trimmed V and J ends, which lost 3 bases and 6 bases, there was a span of 20 bases. The CDR3 contains 16 residues. CDR3: CASSHDLDSRLAEAFF. The CDR3 DNA is TGTGCCAGCAGCCACGATCTGGACAGCCGGTTGGCTGAAGCTTTCTTT.

V is TRBV11-2 and J is TRBJ1-1; weak D call: TRBD1 (5 bases). Germline loops: CDR1 SGHAT, CDR2 FQNNGV. The CDR3 sequence is 14 residues long. With 1 base removed from V and 7 bases from J, the gap between germline ends came to 13 bases. The CDR3 is CASSLVGAANEAFF. CDR3 DNA sequence: TGTGCCAGCAGCTTAGTTGGGGCAGCTAATGAAGCTTTCTTT.

The chain links TRBV5-1 to TRBJ2-1, with 11 bases fitting TRBD2. Unmatched junction bases numbered 8, after V lost 1 base and J lost 5 bases. The CDR3 has 17 amino acids. Germline assignment: CDR1 SGHRS and CDR2 YFSETQ. CDR3 nucleotide sequence: TGCGCCAGCAGCTTGTATCCTAGCGGGAGGTCGGACAATGAGCAGTTCTTC. Its translation: CASSLYPSGRSDNEQFF.

This clone was counted a single time. The V gene is TRBV14, the J gene TRBJ2-1; D ambiguous. The V and J ends lost 5 bases and 4 bases respectively, with 12 bases between them. The CDR3 extends over 14 amino acids. Germline CDR1 reads SGHDN; CDR2 reads FVKESK. Here the CDR3 reads CASSAIESYNEQFF. The CDR3 nucleotides read TGTGCCAGCAGCGCAATAGAGTCGTACAATGAGCAGTTCTTC.

This clone appeared once. The J gene is TRBJ2-3, the V gene TRBV28; 7 nucleotides match TRBD1. The CDR3 has 15 amino acids. The V gene's germline CDR1 is MDHEN and CDR2 SYDVKM. V trimming: 2 bases; J trimming: 1 base; junction bases outside the gene matches: 3. In nucleotides, the CDR3 is TGTGCCAGCAGTTTAAGACAGGGCGGCACAGATACGCAGTATTTT. It is translated as CASSLRQGGTDTQYF.

The rearrangement joins TRBV28 to TRBJ2-5; D is undetermined. Looked up from germline, CDR1 is MDHEN and CDR2 is SYDVKM. This CDR3 contains 13 residues. Between the trimmed V and J ends, which lost 10 bases and 4 bases, there was a span of 16 bases. The CDR3 is CATLDQPGETQYF. The DNA of the CDR3 is TGTGCCACCTTAGATCAACCGGGAGAGACCCAGTACTTC.

The chain joins TRBV7-3 to TRBJ2-1; D gene ambiguous. This CDR3 comprises 15 residues. The germline V gene has CDR1 SGHTA and CDR2 FQGTGA. The V and J ends lost 5 bases and 4 bases respectively, with 15 bases between them. The CDR3 here is CASSLRAGAYNEQFF. The DNA for the CDR3 is TGTGCCAGCAGCCTACGGGCAGGCGCTTACAATGAGCAGTTCTTC.

V is TRBV4-1 and J is TRBJ1-1, with no clear D. CDR3 length: 22 amino acids. The germline V gene encodes CDR1 MGHRA and CDR2 YSYEKL. V was shortened by 0 bases and J by 1 base, with 30 bases between the two germline ends. The CDR3 here is CASSQEVFGYLGQVETNTEAFF. CDR3 DNA: TGCGCCAGCAGCCAAGAAGTCTTCGGTTATTTAGGGCAGGTCGAGACGAACACTGAAGCTTTCTTT.

The chain carries TRBV5-6 and TRBJ2-2; 7 nucleotides agree with TRBD2. This CDR3 spans 15 amino acids. V lost 0 bases to trimming and J lost 7 bases; unmatched junction nucleotides: 6. The germline gives CDR1 SGHDT, CDR2 YYEEEE. CDR3: CASSLELAQGGELFF. The CDR3 nucleotides are TGTGCCAGCAGCTTGGAACTAGCGCAGGGCGGGGAGCTGTTTTTT.

This chain uses TRBV29-1 with TRBJ2-2; a possible D gene is TRBD2 (5 bases). Trimming removed 6 bases from V and 7 bases from J, with 15 bases in between. Per the germline V gene, CDR1 is SQVTM and CDR2 is ANQGSEA. The CDR3 runs to 13 residues. CDR3 in DNA: TGCAGCGTCCCCTTCTACGGGAACGGGGAGCTGTTTTTT. This translates into CSVPFYGNGELFF.

The chain recombines TRBV28 with TRBJ1-1; D is possibly TRBD1 (6 bases). The V end lost 2 bases, the J end lost 3 bases, and 10 bases lay between the germline ends. CDR1 is MDHEN and CDR2 is SYDVKM in the germline V gene. There are 14 residues in the CDR3. CDR3 in DNA: TGTGCCAGCAGTTTAGAGGGGGACTACACTGAAGCTTTCTTT. Translated: CASSLEGDYTEAFF. Complete variable domain (other parts from reference TRBV28 and TRBJ1-1): DVKVTQSSRYLVKRTGEKVFLECVQDMDHENMFWYRQDPGLGLRLIYFSYDVKMKEKGDIPEGYSVSREKKERFSLILESASTNQTSMYLCASSLEGDYTEAFFGQGTRLTVV.

The rearrangement links TRBV10-1 to TRBJ2-7; 7 bases align to TRBD1. The CDR3 runs 14 residues. Trimming took 6 bases from V and 0 from J; bases not matched to a gene: 5. Germline V gene lookup returns CDR1 WNHNN and CDR2 SYGVQD (reference sequence). CDR3: CASRRGTVSYEQYF. Here the CDR3 DNA reads TGCGCCAGCAGAAGAGGGACAGTCTCCTACGAGCAGTACTTC.

This chain connects TRBV5-6 to TRBJ1-2, with D possibly TRBD1 on 6 matching bases. CDR1 and CDR2 from the germline V gene are SGHDT and YYEEEE. The germline V and J ends were trimmed by 6 bases and 6 bases, with 15 bases remaining between them. The CDR3 runs to 13 residues. The CDR3 DNA reads TGTGCCAGCATCAGGGGCAGGGTGGATGGCTACACCTTC. Translation gives CASIRGRVDGYTF. The full variable domain, completed using reference TRBV5-6 and TRBJ1-2, is DAGVTQSPTHLIKTRGQQVTLRCSPKSGHDTVSWYQQALGQGPQFIFQYYEEEERQRGNFPDRFSGHQFPNYSSELNVNALLLGDSALYLCASIRGRVDGYTFGSGTRLTVV.

The chain has TRBV10-3 and TRBJ2-7; 8 bases map to TRBD1. V dropped 4 bases and J dropped 3; count of bases not matched to a gene: 8. The germline CDR1 and CDR2 sequences are ENHRY and SYGVKD. This CDR3 is built from 15 residues. Here the CDR3 DNA reads TGTGCCATCAGTGTAACCCGGGACAGGATCTACGAGCAGTACTTC. The encoded protein is CAISVTRDRIYEQYF.

The chain combines TRBV28 with TRBJ2-7; TRBD1 matches 9 bases. The germline V gene has CDR1 MDHEN and CDR2 SYDVKM. J lost 3 bases, V lost 7 bases, and 7 bases had no gene match. The CDR3 is 14 amino acids. The CDR3 loop is CASTPWDRVYEQYF. The CDR3 nucleotides read TGTGCCAGCACCCCCTGGGACAGGGTCTACGAGCAGTACTTC.

The rearrangement joins TRBV7-9 to TRBJ2-6, with D tentatively TRBD1 (5 bases). The CDR3 is 19 amino acids. Germline V lookup: CDR1 SEHNR, CDR2 FQNEAQ (reference sequence). V was pared by 5 bases and J by 1 base, with 21 bases between. Written as DNA, the CDR3 is TGTGCCAGCAGCCTAGGCCGAACAGGTGCATTTTCTGGGGCCAACGTCCTGACTTTC. It codes for CASSLGRTGAFSGANVLTF.

The gene calls are TRBV19 and TRBJ2-1; D gene uncertain. Per germline, CDR1 LNHDA and CDR2 SQIVND (reference sequence). This CDR3 comprises 12 residues. V lost 8 bases, J lost 6 bases, and 11 bases lay in between. The chain's CDR3 is CASGVAGNEQFF. CDR3 bases: TGTGCCAGTGGGGTTGCAGGCAATGAGCAGTTCTTC.

The rearrangement uses TRBV7-2 and TRBJ2-7, with TRBD1 identical over 7 bases. The length of the CDR3 is 16 residues. The trim removed 4 bases at V and 6 bases at J, leaving 15 bases unmatched. Germline V gene data show CDR1 as SGHTA and CDR2 as FQGNSA. Here the CDR3 DNA reads TGTGCCAGCAGCTCCAAAGGGAAGACAGGGTTTGGCGAGCAGTACTTC. It encodes CASSSKGKTGFGEQYF.

The chain combines TRBV7-9 with TRBJ2-1; D may be TRBD1 or TRBD2 (5 bases each). Germline CDR1 SEHNR, CDR2 FQNEAQ (reference sequence). This CDR3 is built from 16 residues. Trimming removed 1 base at V and 3 bases at J, with 13 bases between. This CDR3 reads CASSLEYGASYNEQFF. CDR3 DNA sequence: TGTGCCAGCAGCTTAGAATACGGGGCGAGCTACAATGAGCAGTTCTTC.

The rearrangement uses TRBV6-1 and TRBJ2-1, with 9 bases aligning to TRBD2. J lost 0 bases, V lost 4 bases, and 1 base had no gene match. The germline gives CDR1 MNHNS, CDR2 SASEGT. This CDR3 is 15 amino acids long. In nucleotides, the CDR3 is TGTGCCAGCAGTGCTAGCGGGAACTCCTACAATGAGCAGTTCTTC. Its translation: CASSASGNSYNEQFF.

The chain couples TRBV4-1 to TRBJ1-1; D call uncertain. Trimming stripped 3 bases from V and 4 bases from J, with 15 bases between. This CDR3 is built from 15 residues. Germline assignment: CDR1 MGHRA and CDR2 YSYEKL. The CDR3 reads CASSQSVGVSTEAFF. The CDR3 DNA is TGCGCCAGCAGCCAGAGCGTTGGGGTAAGCACTGAAGCTTTCTTT.

The chain carries TRBV15 and TRBJ2-7; D might be TRBD1 or TRBD2, each matching 5 bases. Germline-derived CDR1 and CDR2 are LNHNV and YYDKDF (reference sequence). The germline V and J ends were trimmed by 5 bases and 4 bases, with 9 bases remaining between them. The CDR3 is 12 residues long. The CDR3 protein is CATSVGTYEQYF. For the CDR3, the DNA is TGTGCCACCAGCGTCGGGACGTACGAGCAGTACTTC.

V gene TRBV28 combines with J gene TRBJ2-3; the match to TRBD2 covers 11 bases. After removal of 5 bases from V and 14 bases from J, the junction contained 15 bases not matched to a gene. The CDR3 length is 15 residues. Germline V gene data show CDR1 as MDHEN and CDR2 as SYDVKM. This chain's CDR3 is CASSPYVASGGWRYF. CDR3 nucleotides: TGTGCCAGCAGTCCTTACGTGGCTAGCGGGGGGTGGCGGTATTTT.

In regard to this clone: The sample carries other DNA sequences with the same CDR3. The gene calls are TRBV9 and TRBJ2-3; 9 nucleotides line up with TRBD1. The length of the CDR3 is 15 residues. The junction had 3 bases not matched to a gene; V was cut back by 1 base and J by 3 bases. The V gene's germline CDR1 is SGDLS and CDR2 YYNGEE. CDR3: CASSVSQGATDTQYF. The CDR3 bases are TGTGCCAGCAGCGTATCACAGGGGGCTACAGATACGCAGTATTTT. The full variable domain, with the rest looked up from reference TRBV9 and TRBJ2-3, is DSGVTQTPKHLITATGQRVTLRCSPRSGDLSVYWYQQSLDQGLQFLIQYYNGEERAKGNILERFSAQQFPDLHSELNLSSLELGDSALYFCASSVSQGATDTQYFGPGTRLTVL.

The CDR3 loop reads CASSHDGQSIRSNQPQHF. In DNA form, the CDR3 reads TGCGCCAGCAGCCATGATGGACAGTCAATCCGGAGCAATCAGCCCCAGCATTTT. The chain employs TRBV4-1 and TRBJ1-5, with D possibly TRBD1 on 6 matching bases. Germline-derived CDR1 and CDR2 are MGHRA and YSYEKL. The CDR3 runs 18 residues. Trimming pared 3 bases from V and 1 base from J, leaving 19 bases between.

This clone occurred once. Other DNA sequences in this sample translate to the same CDR3. This chain joins TRBV10-3 and TRBJ2-2, with D uncertain. This CDR3 region has 11 residues. The germline V and J ends were trimmed by 4 bases and 5 bases, with 2 bases remaining between them. Germline CDR1 is ENHRY and CDR2 is SYGVKD. CDR3 nucleotides: TGTGCCATCAGTGGGACCGGGGAGCTGTTTTTT. It encodes CAISGTGELFF.

The chain links TRBV23-1 to TRBJ2-7, with 10 bases matching TRBD1. TRBV23-1 is classed as an ORF, of uncertain function. This CDR3 is built from 13 residues. The CDR3: CVKKGDRGHEQYF. The CDR3 region has the DNA TGCGTTAAAAAAGGGGACAGGGGTCACGAGCAGTACTTC.

Notes on this clone: Additional DNA sequences in this sample encode the identical CDR3. The chain couples TRBV29-1 to TRBJ2-1, with D possibly matching TRBD2 (5 bases). V was trimmed by 7 bases and J by 7 bases, leaving 8 bases between them. From germline, CDR1 is SQVTM and CDR2 ANQGSEA. The CDR3 is 10 residues long. This chain's CDR3 is CSARGNEQFF. In DNA form, the CDR3 reads TGCAGCGCCCGAGGGAATGAGCAGTTCTTC.